Each of the 9 T cell receptor beta chains below was sequenced from the same sample in a study of shared clonotypes between healthy human individuals. Assay: immunoSEQ multiplex PCR; the TCRdb copy retains only in-frame clones and omits some. The sample records 550,000 to 850,000 clones, around 72% being singletons. Sequencing was done on a sample of memory CD4+ T cells sorted from blood. Subset denoted: CD45RA-negative fraction. These receptors originate from a woman younger than 45 in good health.

This clone was counted a single time. The genes are TRBV28 and TRBJ2-1, with a tentative D call TRBD1 (5 bases). Trimming removed 3 bases at V and 4 bases at J, with 10 bases between. The germline V gene has CDR1 MDHEN and CDR2 SYDVKM. The CDR3 consists of 14 residues. CDR3 loop: CASSLGPLYNEQFF. The DNA of the CDR3 is TGTGCCAGCAGTTTGGGGCCTTTATACAATGAGCAGTTCTTC.

The genes are TRBV6-1 and TRBJ1-5; possibly TRBD1 for D (6 bases). The CDR3 totals 15 residues. Between the trimmed V and J ends, which lost 1 base and 6 bases, there was a span of 13 bases. Germline loops: CDR1 MNHNS, CDR2 SASEGT. The CDR3 DNA reads TGTGCCAGCAGTGAAGGGACAGAGGGTGGTCAGCCCCAGCATTTT. Translated, it gives CASSEGTEGGQPQHF.

This clone was seen a single time. Other DNA sequences of this sample code for an identical CDR3. The V gene is TRBV28, the J gene TRBJ2-5; unclear D gene. Germline-derived CDR1 and CDR2 are MDHEN and SYDVKM. This CDR3 has 10 residues. V shed 5 bases and J shed 4 bases, with 2 bases lying between them. Here the CDR3 reads CASSRETQYF. The CDR3 DNA is TGTGCCAGCAGTCGAGAGACCCAGTACTTC.

The gene calls are TRBV7-2 and TRBJ2-5, with 7 bases identical to TRBD1. The J call is in doubt because the DNA end fits TRBJ2-7 better. The CDR3 spans 15 residues. Germline CDR1 reads SGHTA; CDR2 reads FQGNSA. CDR3 sequence reads: CASSEGAESSYEQYF. The DNA for the CDR3 is TGTGCCAGCAGCGAGGGGGCGGAGAGCTCCTACGAGCAGTACTTC.

The V call is TRBV6-5, the J call TRBJ1-2, with D possibly being TRBD1 (5 bases). The germline gives CDR1 MNHEY, CDR2 SVGAGI. The CDR3 is 11 amino acids. Trimming shortened V by 10 bases and J by 3 bases, and 9 bases separated the two germline ends. CDR3 DNA sequence: TGTGCCACTGGGGGGGACTATGGCTACACCTTC. Translating it yields CATGGDYGYTF.

This chain connects TRBV27 to TRBJ2-3; no reliable D call. This CDR3 spans 13 amino acids. Germline V CDR1 and CDR2: MNHEY, SMNVEV (reference sequence). V dropped 5 bases and J dropped 0 bases, with 6 bases sitting between them. In nucleotides, the CDR3 is TGTGCCAGCAGTGAGTATAGCACAGATACGCAGTATTTT. Protein sequence: CASSEYSTDTQYF.

This clone was seen only once. This sequence joins TRBV19 and TRBJ2-2, with unresolved D. Trimming pared 0 bases from V and 1 base from J, leaving 6 bases between. There are 15 residues in the CDR3. Germline V gives CDR1 LNHDA, CDR2 SQIVND (reference sequence). The CDR3 DNA is TGTGCCAGTAGTATAGAACCGGGGAACACCGGGGAGCTGTTTTTT. Encoded protein: CASSIEPGNTGELFF.

The rearrangement uses TRBV19 and TRBJ1-5, with a possible D match to TRBD1 (6 bases). Trimming removed 3 bases from V and 7 bases from J, with 7 bases in between. From germline, CDR1 is LNHDA and CDR2 SQIVND (reference sequence). The CDR3 consists of 12 residues. The CDR3 bases are TGTGCCAGTAGTATGGGGGCCCAGCCCCAGCATTTT. Its translation: CASSMGAQPQHF.

Worth noting for this clone: This likely stems from a read error, as it lies one base from a far larger clone. The gene calls are TRBV5-4 and TRBJ1-2; 7 positions agree with TRBD1. The CDR3 loop spans 13 amino acids. Germline assignment: CDR1 SGHNT and CDR2 YYREEE (reference sequence). The V segment lost 4 bases and the J segment 2 bases; nucleotides outside the gene matches: 2. This CDR3 is CASSRDRNYGYTF. DNA for the CDR3: TGTGCCAGCAGCCGGGACAGAAACTATGGCTACACCTTC. The full variable domain, rest sourced from reference TRBV5-4 and TRBJ1-2, is ETGVTQSPTHLIKTRGQQVTLRCSSQSGHNTVSWYQQALGQGPQFIFQYYREEENGRGNFPPRFSGLQFPNYSSELNVNALELDDSALYLCASSRDRNYGYTFGSGTRLTVV.